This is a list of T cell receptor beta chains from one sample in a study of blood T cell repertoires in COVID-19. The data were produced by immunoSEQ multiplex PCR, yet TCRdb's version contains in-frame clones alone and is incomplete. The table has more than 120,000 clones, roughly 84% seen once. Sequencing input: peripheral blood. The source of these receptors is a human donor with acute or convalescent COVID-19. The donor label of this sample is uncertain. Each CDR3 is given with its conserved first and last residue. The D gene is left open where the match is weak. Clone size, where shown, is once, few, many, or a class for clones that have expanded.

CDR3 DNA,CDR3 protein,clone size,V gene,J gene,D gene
TGCAGCGTTACCAGGATTCTCACAGATACGCAGTATTTT,CSVTRILTDTQYF,NA,TRBV29-1,TRBJ2-3,NA
TGTGCCAGCAGCGCGACGGGTGTGACTTCACCCCTCCACTTT,CASSATGVTSPLHF,NA,TRBV7-3,TRBJ1-6,NA
TGTGCCAGCAGCTTAGGGGGATCCACCGGGGAGCTGTTTTTT,CASSLGGSTGELFF,NA,TRBV5-4,TRBJ2-2,NA
TGTGCCAGCAGTCTCCTGGACAGCGTGCTTTACGAGCAGTACTTC,CASSLLDSVLYEQYF,NA,TRBV6-5,TRBJ2-7,NA
TGTGCCAGCAGCTCTCCGGGACTAGCGGGAGCAGATACGCAGTATTTT,CASSSPGLAGADTQYF,NA,TRBV7-2,TRBJ2-3,TRBD2
TGTGCCAGCAGCTTAGCGTCGAGAAGTGAAGAGGGATTCCCCTATGGCTACACCTTC,CASSLASRSEEGFPYGYTF,few,TRBV7-6,TRBJ1-2,NA
TGTGCCAGCAGCTTAGTGGGGGGACAGGAAGAGACCCAGTACTTC,CASSLVGGQEETQYF,once,TRBV7-6,TRBJ2-5,TRBD1
TGTGCCAGTAGTCCCCTAGCGGTTCTGACGGAAGAGACCCAGTACTTC,CASSPLAVLTEETQYF,NA,TRBV19,TRBJ2-5,TRBD2
TGCGCCAGCAGCCAAGATCGGGGTACGGAGTTCTTC,CASSQDRGTEFF,NA,TRBV4-1,TRBJ2-1,NA
TGTGCCACCCAGGATAGCTATGGCTACACCTTC,CATQDSYGYTF,NA,TRBV24-1,TRBJ1-2,NA
TGTGCCAGCAGTCTGGTGAGCACTGAAGCTTTCTTT,CASSLVSTEAFF,NA,TRBV12-3/TRBV12-4,TRBJ1-1,NA
TGTGCCAGCAGCCAGACGGGAGGGCATCCGATCGAGCAGTACTTC,CASSQTGGHPIEQYF,NA,TRBV3-1/TRBV3-2,TRBJ2-7,TRBD2
TGTGCCAGCAGCTTTGGACAGGGGATGCCCGGGGAGCTGTTTTTT,CASSFGQGMPGELFF,NA,TRBV11-3,TRBJ2-2,TRBD1